This entry concerns a single TCR beta chain. The antigen is undetermined. These data are taken from a study of chemoradiotherapy in HPV16-positive cancers. Whole-study results and caveats: For HPV16-positive patients, expanding HPV-responsive T cells associated with longer recurrence-free survival. During treatment, candidate HPV-specific clones and E7-related motifs expanded in tumor.

CDR3 length: 16 residues. The germline V and J ends were trimmed by 0 bases and 1 base, with 11 bases remaining between them. Looked up from germline, CDR1 is LGHNA and CDR2 is YNFKEQ. The method was immunoSEQ multiplex PCR; TCRdb's version includes in-frame clones alone and lacks a portion of them. Found here are about 22,000 clones, just under 75% of them singletons; the top ten hold 2.6%. The V and J genes are TRBV4-2 and TRBJ2-3; a possible D gene is TRBD1 (6 bases). The specimen was collected from a patient who underwent chemoradiotherapy. The source is a human donor with HPV-associated anogenital cancer. The CDR3 sequence is CASSQETQGGTDTQYF. The DNA of the CDR3 is TGTGCCAGCAGCCAAGAAACACAGGGAGGCACAGATACGCAGTATTTT.